This record concerns one T cell receptor (beta chain) sequence. Its antigen is as yet unknown. The data were taken from a study of cytomegalovirus exposure and HLA in healthy donors. Study-level points and caveats: Most TCR sequences showed up rarely, but some public TCRs showed up in many donors. A later analysis associated 16,951 TCR beta sequences with HLA alleles at a 0.05 false discovery rate.

The PCR had 60 Vbeta and 13 Jbeta primers. The method was immunoSEQ multiplex PCR; TCRdb's version includes in-frame clones alone and lacks a portion of them. The sample shows 150,000 to 200,000 clones, approximately 86% of them seen only once. The germline V gene encodes CDR1 LNHDA and CDR2 SQIVND (reference sequence). V lost 3 bases, J lost 4 bases, and 7 bases lay in between. The CDR3 totals 13 residues. The sample comprised PBMCs. This TCR was sampled from a woman under 30 in good health and CMV-seronegative. This chain joins TRBV19 and TRBJ1-5; D gene uncertain. CDR3 region: CASSINRNQPQHF. CDR3 coding DNA: TGTGCCAGTAGTATTAACAGAAATCAGCCCCAGCATTTT.